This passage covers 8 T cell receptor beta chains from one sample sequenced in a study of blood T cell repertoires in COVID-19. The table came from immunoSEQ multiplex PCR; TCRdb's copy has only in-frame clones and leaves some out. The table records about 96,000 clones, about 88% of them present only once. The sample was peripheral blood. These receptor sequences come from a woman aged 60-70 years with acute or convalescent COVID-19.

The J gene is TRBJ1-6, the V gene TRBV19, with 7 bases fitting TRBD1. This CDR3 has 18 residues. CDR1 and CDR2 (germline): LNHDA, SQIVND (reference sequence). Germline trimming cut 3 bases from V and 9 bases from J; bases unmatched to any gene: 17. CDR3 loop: CASSIEATGKTRFSPLHF. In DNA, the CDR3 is TGTGCCAGTAGTATCGAGGCGACAGGGAAGACTAGGTTTTCACCCCTCCACTTT.

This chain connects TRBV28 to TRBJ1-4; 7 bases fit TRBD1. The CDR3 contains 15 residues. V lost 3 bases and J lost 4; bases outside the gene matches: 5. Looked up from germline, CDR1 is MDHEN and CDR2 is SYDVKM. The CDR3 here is CASSLRTGLNEKLFF. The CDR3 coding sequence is TGTGCCAGCAGTTTGAGGACAGGACTTAATGAAAAACTGTTTTTT.

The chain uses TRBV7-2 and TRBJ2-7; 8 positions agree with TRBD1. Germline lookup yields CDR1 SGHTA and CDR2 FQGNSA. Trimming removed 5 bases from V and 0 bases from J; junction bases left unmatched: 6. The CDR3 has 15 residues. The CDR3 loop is CASSTRQGRSYEQYF. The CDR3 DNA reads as TGTGCCAGCAGCACTCGACAGGGGCGCTCCTACGAGCAGTACTTC.

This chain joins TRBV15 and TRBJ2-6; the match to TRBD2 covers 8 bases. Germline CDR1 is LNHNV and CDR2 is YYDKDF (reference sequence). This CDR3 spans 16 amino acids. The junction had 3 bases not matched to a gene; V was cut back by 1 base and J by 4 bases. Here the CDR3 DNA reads TGTGCCACCAGCAGAGGGCGGGGGGCGGGGGCCAACGTCCTGACTTTC. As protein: CATSRGRGAGANVLTF.

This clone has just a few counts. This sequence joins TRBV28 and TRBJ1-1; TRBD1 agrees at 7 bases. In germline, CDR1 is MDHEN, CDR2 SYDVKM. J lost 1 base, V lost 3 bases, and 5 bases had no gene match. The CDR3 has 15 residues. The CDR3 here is CASSLRGRGNTEAFF. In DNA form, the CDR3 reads TGTGCCAGCAGTTTGAGGGGGCGAGGGAACACTGAAGCTTTCTTT.

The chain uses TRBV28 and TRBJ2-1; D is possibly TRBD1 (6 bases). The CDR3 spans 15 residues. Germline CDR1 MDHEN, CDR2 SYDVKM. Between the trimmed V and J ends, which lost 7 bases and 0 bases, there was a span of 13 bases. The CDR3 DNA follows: TGTGCCAGCAAATTCACAGGGAGCTCCTACAATGAGCAGTTCTTC. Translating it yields CASKFTGSSYNEQFF.

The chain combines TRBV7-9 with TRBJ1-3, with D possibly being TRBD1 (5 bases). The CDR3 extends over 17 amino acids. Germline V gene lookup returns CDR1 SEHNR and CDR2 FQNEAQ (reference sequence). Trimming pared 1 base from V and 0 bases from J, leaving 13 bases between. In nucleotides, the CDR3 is TGTGCCAGCAGCTTAGGGGCAGGGATTATCTCTGGAAACACCATATATTTT. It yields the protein CASSLGAGIISGNTIYF.

CDR3 protein: CASSPRDSYGYTF. Written as DNA, the CDR3 is TGTGCCAGCTCACCGCGGGACTCTTATGGCTACACCTTC. This rearrangement joins TRBV18 to TRBJ1-2; the D gene is possibly TRBD1 (5 bases). This CDR3 has 13 residues. The V end was cut by 3 bases, the J end by 5 bases, with 10 bases between. CDR1 KGHSH and CDR2 LQKENI come from the germline V gene.